This T cell receptor beta chain was found in a study of cytomegalovirus exposure and HLA in healthy donors. Study details: Around 190 million T cells yielded approximately 100 million unique TCR beta sequences, as an earlier analysis found.

Study outcomes and limitations: Presence/absence analyses treated sequencing depth as roughly uniform across donors.

V lost 6 bases and J lost 12, with 24 bases in between. This CDR3 has 14 residues. CDR1 and CDR2 (germline): MDHEN, SYDVKM. PCR amplification relied on 60 Vbeta primers (plus 13 Jbeta primers). TCRdb's copy holds only in-frame clones and misses some; the assay was immunoSEQ multiplex PCR. The data show about 150,000 clones, with 80% seen just once and around 13% held by the top ten. On this clone itself: The target antigen is unknown.

The chain joins TRBV28 to TRBJ2-7, with D unresolved. The source is a man aged 25 to 45 in good health and CMV-seropositive. Sample: PBMCs. The CDR3, as DNA: TGTGCCAGCAGGATCGACTCGGCATACGGCCTTTCGTACTTC. This translates into CASRIDSAYGLSYF.